Below are 21 T cell receptor beta chains sequenced from a single sample in a study of early T cells in non-severe SARS-CoV-2 infection. TCRdb re-derived calls from the 5' RACE reads in MiXCR, one entry per CDR3 protein. The table lists about 80,000 distinct CDR3 sequences, 9% to 15% of them singletons. The sequencing used whole blood, collected at baseline. The receptor source for this set is an adult who was a healthcare worker with PCR-confirmed SARS-CoV-2 infection or an uninfected control (not recorded which). The donor label of this sample is uncertain.

This clonotype occurred a few times. V usage is TRBV6-2 or TRBV6-3 and J usage is TRBJ2-1; D gene ambiguous. Germline lookup yields CDR1 MNHEY and CDR2 SVGEGT. V was cut by 7 bases and J by 7 bases, with 20 bases left in between. This CDR3 contains 15 residues. The DNA of the CDR3 is TGTGCCAGCACCCCCTCGGAAAGGGTCCTTAATGAGCAGTTCTTC. Encoded protein: CASTPSERVLNEQFF.

The V call is TRBV7-9, the J call TRBJ2-5; D call uncertain. V lost 1 base and J 5 bases, leaving 11 bases between the germline ends. This CDR3 is built from 14 residues. In germline, CDR1 is SEHNR, CDR2 FQNEAQ (reference sequence). The CDR3: CASSLVVSWETQYF. DNA for the CDR3: TGTGCCAGCAGCTTAGTAGTATCGTGGGAGACCCAGTACTTC.

This clonotype has ten or more counts. This sequence joins TRBV29-1 and TRBJ2-1, with 9 positions matching TRBD2. The CDR3 contains 14 residues. CDR1 is SQVTM and CDR2 is ANQGSEA in the germline V gene. V gave up 7 bases and J gave up 8 bases; unmatched junction bases: 12. The CDR3 reads CSGCPLAGCHEQFF. CDR3 DNA: TGCAGCGGCTGTCCGCTAGCGGGATGTCATGAGCAGTTCTTC.

This clonotype was detected a few times. The chain recombines TRBV29-1 with TRBJ2-5, with 11 nucleotides matching TRBD1. The CDR3 is made up of 16 amino acids. CDR1 and CDR2 from the germline V gene are SQVTM and ANQGSEA. After removal of 3 bases from V and 5 bases from J, the junction contained 11 bases not matched to a gene. The CDR3 region has the DNA TGCAGCGTTGAGGGGGACAGGGGGTCGAACTCGGAGACCCAGTACTTC. As protein: CSVEGDRGSNSETQYF.

This clonotype was recorded at least ten times. V gene TRBV12-3 or TRBV12-4 combines with J gene TRBJ1-2, with D perhaps TRBD1 (5 bases). This CDR3 comprises 14 residues. V was pared by 7 bases and J by 3 bases, with 15 bases between. The CDR3 is CASNVAGADYGYTF. CDR3 DNA: TGTGCCAGCAATGTGGCTGGGGCCGACTATGGCTACACCTTC.

At least ten counts were recorded for this clonotype. The chain has TRBV5-1 and TRBJ1-2; no clear D gene. Trimming removed 6 bases at V and 3 bases at J, with 15 bases between. This CDR3 comprises 14 residues. Germline-derived CDR1 and CDR2 are SGHRS and YFSETQ. In DNA, the CDR3 is TGCGCCAGCAAGACGACCGACACCTACTATGGCTACACCTTC. It is translated as CASKTTDTYYGYTF.

This clonotype was recorded a few times. The chain has TRBV24-1 and TRBJ2-3; unclear D gene. Germline assignment: CDR1 KGHDR and CDR2 SFDVKD. Trimming stripped 3 bases from V and 2 bases from J, with 5 bases between. This CDR3 is 13 amino acids long. The CDR3 DNA reads TGTGCCACCAGTGATACGATCACAGATACGCAGTATTTT. Its protein is CATSDTITDTQYF.

This clonotype occurred a few times. The V call is TRBV10-1, the J call TRBJ2-3; D is unclear. This CDR3 spans 14 amino acids. Trimming stripped 4 bases from V and 2 bases from J, with 10 bases between. Germline CDR1 reads WNHNN; CDR2 reads SYGVQD (reference sequence). CDR3 in amino acids: CASSASTVTDTQYF. The DNA of the CDR3 is TGCGCCAGCAGTGCCTCGACCGTCACAGATACGCAGTATTTT.

In its sample, this clonotype was seen a few times. The chain recombines TRBV7-2 with TRBJ2-4, with 8 bases fitting TRBD1. Germline assignment: CDR1 SGHTA and CDR2 FQGNSA. Trimming removed 1 base from V and 5 bases from J; junction bases left unmatched: 13. There are 18 residues in the CDR3. The chain's CDR3 is CASSLVSWDRIGENIQYF. The CDR3 DNA follows: TGTGCCAGCAGCTTAGTGTCCTGGGACAGGATTGGCGAAAACATTCAGTACTTC. Supplemented by reference TRBV7-2 and TRBJ2-4, the full variable domain reads GAGVSQSPSNKVTEKGKDVELRCDPISGHTALYWYRQSLGQGLEFLIYFQGNSAPDKSGLPSDRFSAERTGGSVSTLTIQRTQQEDSAVYLCASSLVSWDRIGENIQYFGAGTRLSVL.

A few counts support this clonotype. The gene calls are TRBV3-1 and TRBJ1-1; no clear D. Germline CDR1 and CDR2: LGHDT and YNNKEL (reference sequence). The CDR3 runs to 14 residues. V lost 4 bases, J lost 4 bases, and 13 bases lay in between. The CDR3 here is CASSLVPVGTEAFF. CDR3 sequence (DNA): TGTGCCAGCAGCCTCGTCCCGGTGGGCACTGAAGCTTTCTTT.

This clonotype was seen more than once but under ten times. The V and J genes are TRBV7-3 and TRBJ2-2; 8 nucleotides agree with TRBD1. The CDR3 spans 16 residues. V lost 2 bases to trimming and J lost 4 bases; unmatched junction nucleotides: 6. The V gene's germline CDR1 is SGHTA and CDR2 FQGTGA. The CDR3 loop is CASSLGTGSRTGELFF. DNA of the CDR3: TGTGCCAGCAGCTTAGGGACAGGTTCTCGCACCGGGGAGCTGTTTTTT.

This clonotype has just one count. This rearrangement joins TRBV3-1 to TRBJ1-4, with D possibly being TRBD1 (5 bases). CDR1 and CDR2 (germline): LGHDT, YNNKEL (reference sequence). The CDR3 totals 16 residues. Trimming removed 4 bases at V and 0 bases at J, with 12 bases between. The CDR3 coding sequence is TGTGCCAGCAGCCCGGGACGGCTTGCAACTAATGAAAAACTGTTTTTT. Translating gives CASSPGRLATNEKLFF.

Ten or more counts support this clonotype. The chain uses TRBV10-1 and TRBJ2-5; D perhaps matches TRBD1 (6 bases). This CDR3 region has 12 residues. Between the trimmed V and J ends, which lost 6 bases and 7 bases, there was a span of 12 bases. CDR1 and CDR2 from the germline V gene are WNHNN and SYGVQD (reference sequence). Here the CDR3 DNA reads TGCGCCAGCAGCCGGGACACCGGGACCCAGTACTTC. Protein product: CASSRDTGTQYF.

This sequence joins TRBV20-1 and TRBJ2-7; D is possibly TRBD1 (6 bases). CDR1 DFQATT and CDR2 SNEGSKA come from the germline V gene (reference sequence). The CDR3 extends over 14 amino acids. V lost 5 bases, J lost 0 bases, and 14 bases lay in between. CDR3: CSAPLQGNSYEQYF. CDR3 sequence (DNA): TGCAGTGCTCCGCTACAGGGAAACTCCTACGAGCAGTACTTC.

V gene TRBV2 combines with J gene TRBJ2-3; D unclear. Germline V gives CDR1 SNHLY, CDR2 FYNNEI. Trimming pared 7 bases from V and 3 bases from J, leaving 14 bases between. The CDR3 covers 14 residues. This chain's CDR3 is CASNLAIRTDTQYF. The CDR3 DNA reads as TGTGCCAGCAATCTGGCGATACGTACAGATACGCAGTATTTT.

CDR3 sequence: CASSTRSGQGASEQFF. Written as DNA, the CDR3 is TGTGCCAGCAGCACCCGATCGGGACAGGGGGCGTCCGAGCAGTTCTTC. This chain joins TRBV7-2 and TRBJ2-1, with 12 bases fitting TRBD1. The V and J ends lost 5 bases and 10 bases, in that order; junction bases with no gene match: 12. The CDR3 extends over 16 amino acids. Germline V lookup: CDR1 SGHTA, CDR2 FQGNSA.

This clonotype was detected a few times. V is TRBV30 and J is TRBJ2-5; D is perhaps TRBD1 (6 bases). Trimming pared 3 bases from V and 5 bases from J, leaving 7 bases between. Germline CDR1 reads GTSNPN; CDR2 reads SVGIG (reference sequence). The CDR3 extends over 11 amino acids. CDR3 in amino acids: CAWSQGETQYF. CDR3 DNA sequence: TGTGCCTGGAGCCAGGGGGAGACCCAGTACTTC. Filled out from reference TRBV30 and TRBJ2-5, the complete variable domain reads SQTIHQWPATLVQPVGSPLSLECTVEGTSNPNLYWYRQAAGRGLQLLFYSVGIGQISSEVPQNLSASRPQDRQFILSSKKLLLSDSGFYLCAWSQGETQYFGPGTRLLVL.

In this sample, this clonotype turned up a few times. This chain uses TRBV2 with TRBJ1-1; tentative D call: TRBD1 (5 bases). Looked up from germline, CDR1 is SNHLY and CDR2 is FYNNEI. The V end was cut by 6 bases, the J end by 6 bases, with 11 bases between. The CDR3 length is 12 residues. Here the CDR3 DNA reads TGTGCCAGCAGGGATACAGGCGCTGAAGCTTTCTTT. Its translation: CASRDTGAEAFF.

This chain joins TRBV7-2 and TRBJ2-1; D not certain. This CDR3 region has 16 residues. Germline V gives CDR1 SGHTA, CDR2 FQGNSA. V was trimmed by 2 bases and J by 4 bases, leaving 15 bases between them. The CDR3 loop reads CASSLFGGRLYNEQFF. CDR3 sequence (DNA): TGTGCCAGCAGCTTATTCGGCGGCAGGTTATACAATGAGCAGTTCTTC.

This rearrangement joins TRBV11-3 to TRBJ2-3; TRBD2 matches at 11 bases. Trimming cost V 5 bases and J 1 base; bases outside gene matches: 8. The CDR3 loop spans 17 amino acids. Germline lookup yields CDR1 SGHNT and CDR2 YENEEA. CDR3 DNA: TGTGCCAGCAGCCGAACTAGCGGGAGTATGGGCACAGATACGCAGTATTTT. This sequence encodes CASSRTSGSMGTDTQYF.

This clonotype has a handful of counts. DNA for the CDR3: TGTGCCAGGGGGGACGGCACGGCCTATGGCTACACCTTC. The encoded protein is CARGDGTAYGYTF. V and J are TRBV12-3 or TRBV12-4 and TRBJ1-2, with D perhaps matching TRBD1 (5 bases). This CDR3 is built from 13 residues. V was shortened by 9 bases and J by 4 bases, with 15 bases between the two germline ends.